One and the same sample provided the 14 T cell receptor beta chains below, sequenced in a study of T cell responses to AZD1222 COVID-19 vaccine. Clones were read by immunoSEQ multiplex PCR, and TCRdb kept only the in-frame ones, dropping some. The data contain about 68,000 clones, about nine tenths of them singletons. Sequenced here: peripheral blood, sampled on day 0 of AZD1222 vaccination. These receptors all come from an adult in good health.

The chain is built from TRBV29-1 and TRBJ1-1; tentative D call: TRBD1 (5 bases). Between the trimmed V and J ends, which lost 8 bases and 4 bases, there was a span of 17 bases. CDR1 and CDR2 (germline): SQVTM, ANQGSEA. The CDR3 has 13 residues. DNA of the CDR3: TGCAGCTTAACATGGGCAGGGTTCACTGAAGCTTTCTTT. It yields the protein CSLTWAGFTEAFF. The whole variable domain, filled in from reference TRBV29-1 and TRBJ1-1, reads SAVISQKPSRDICQRGTSLTIQCQVDSQVTMMFWYRQQPGQSLTLIATANQGSEATYESGFVIDKFPISRPNLTFSTLTVSNMSPEDSSIYLCSLTWAGFTEAFFGQGTRLTVV.

V is TRBV5-1 and J is TRBJ2-7; 8 nucleotides line up with TRBD1. V shed 0 bases and J 2 bases; nucleotides not matched to a gene: 7. The CDR3 spans 16 residues. The germline CDR1 and CDR2 sequences are SGHRS and YFSETQ. CDR3 nucleotide sequence: TGCGCCAGCAGCTTGGCCACAGGGGGGATCACCTACGAGCAGTACTTC. Its protein product is CASSLATGGITYEQYF.

This chain uses TRBV11-2 with TRBJ1-3; D might be TRBD1 (5 bases). The germline V and J ends were trimmed by 3 bases and 2 bases, with 8 bases remaining between them. CDR3 length: 14 residues. Germline CDR1 SGHAT, CDR2 FQNNGV. The CDR3: CASSFGAPGNTIYF. The CDR3 DNA sequence: TGTGCCAGCAGCTTTGGGGCCCCTGGAAACACCATATATTTT. The full variable domain, completed using reference TRBV11-2 and TRBJ1-3, is EAGVAQSPRYKIIEKRQSVAFWCNPISGHATLYWYQQILGQGPKLLIQFQNNGVVDDSQLPKDRFSAERLKGVDSTLKIQPAKLEDSAVYLCASSFGAPGNTIYFGEGSWLTVV.

V gene TRBV5-1 combines with J gene TRBJ2-1, with D perhaps assigned TRBD1 or TRBD2 (5 bases each). There are 12 residues in the CDR3. Trimming pared 0 bases from V and 10 bases from J, leaving 8 bases between. Germline assignment: CDR1 SGHRS and CDR2 YFSETQ. The CDR3 protein is CASSLAEGEQFF. The DNA of the CDR3 is TGCGCCAGCAGCTTGGCCGAGGGGGAGCAGTTCTTC.

This clone was found a few times. J is TRBJ2-2 and V is TRBV11-3; D remains unclear. From germline, CDR1 is SGHNT and CDR2 YENEEA. Trimming pared 1 base from V and 3 bases from J, leaving 12 bases between. This CDR3 spans 16 amino acids. CDR3: CASSLASRSHTGELFF. As DNA, the CDR3 is TGTGCCAGCAGCTTAGCTTCCCGGTCGCACACCGGGGAGCTGTTTTTT.

This chain uses TRBV5-1 with TRBJ1-1; 10 positions agree with TRBD1. The CDR3 contains 15 residues. Germline V CDR1 and CDR2: SGHRS, YFSETQ. Trimming cost V 2 bases and J 6 bases; bases outside gene matches: 7. This CDR3 is CASSLRTGGDPEAFF. CDR3 coding DNA: TGCGCCAGCAGCTTACGGACAGGGGGAGACCCTGAAGCTTTCTTT. Filled out from reference TRBV5-1 and TRBJ1-1, the complete variable domain reads KAGVTQTPRYLIKTRGQQVTLSCSPISGHRSVSWYQQTPGQGLQFLFEYFSETQRNKGNFPGRFSGRQFSNSRSEMNVSTLELGDSALYLCASSLRTGGDPEAFFGQGTRLTVV.

The chain is built from TRBV27 and TRBJ2-7; D unclear. Trimming took 8 bases from V and 0 from J, leaving 8 bases between them. Germline assignment: CDR1 MNHEY and CDR2 SMNVEV (reference sequence). The length of the CDR3 is 12 residues. The CDR3 protein is CASFASSYEQYF. CDR3 nucleotide sequence: TGTGCCAGCTTCGCTAGCTCCTACGAGCAGTACTTC.

CDR3 region: CASSGTEIYEQYF. CDR3 DNA sequence: TGTGCCAGCAGCGGGACAGAAATCTACGAGCAGTACTTC. This chain uses TRBV21-1 with TRBJ2-7; the D segment call TRBD1 is taken from the table without a DNA check. TRBV21-1 is a documented pseudogene. The CDR3 covers 13 residues.

The chain uses TRBV6-5 and TRBJ1-2; no clear D gene. The CDR3 has 13 amino acids. Trimming shortened V by 6 bases and J by 7 bases, and 15 bases separated the two germline ends. Germline lookup yields CDR1 MNHEY and CDR2 SVGAGI. CDR3 nucleotides: TGTGCCAGCAGCTACCTAGGGCGGGGTGGCTACACCTTC. Protein sequence: CASSYLGRGGYTF.

This chain joins TRBV21-1 and TRBJ2-7. TRBV21-1 is a documented pseudogene. The CDR3 totals 19 residues. This chain's CDR3 is CASSTPRRCSGTDSYEQYF. CDR3 bases: TGTGCCAGCAGCACACCTAGGAGGTGTTCCGGGACGGACTCCTACGAGCAGTACTTC.

The gene calls are TRBV29-1 and TRBJ1-1, with TRBD1 as a possible D gene (5 bases). Germline values: CDR1 SQVTM, CDR2 ANQGSEA. This CDR3 has 12 amino acids. The V end lost 4 bases, the J end lost 9 bases, and 15 bases lay between the germline ends. This CDR3 is CSVAGGNPQAFF. Here the CDR3 DNA reads TGCAGCGTTGCGGGGGGGAATCCCCAAGCTTTCTTT.

The CDR3 loop is CASSLTGAFGYTF. In DNA form, the CDR3 reads TGTGCCAGCAGTTTAACAGGGGCGTTTGGCTACACCTTC. The V and J genes are TRBV27 and TRBJ1-2; 7 nucleotides agree with TRBD1. Germline CDR1 is MNHEY and CDR2 is SMNVEV (reference sequence). V shed 2 bases, J shed 7 bases, and the junction held 4 bases outside the gene matches. The CDR3 loop spans 13 amino acids.

The V gene is TRBV27, the J gene TRBJ1-5; tentatively, D is TRBD1 (6 bases). V gave up 1 base and J gave up 2 bases, with 12 bases separating them. Germline values: CDR1 MNHEY, CDR2 SMNVEV (reference sequence). This CDR3 is built from 16 residues. The CDR3 coding sequence is TGTGCCAGCAGTTTATTGAGGGGGGAAGGCAATCAGCCCCAGCATTTT. Encoded protein: CASSLLRGEGNQPQHF.

There are a few counts of this clone. The chain links TRBV2 to TRBJ1-2; the D is unclear. The CDR3 is 13 amino acids. CDR1 and CDR2 from the germline V gene are SNHLY and FYNNEI. Deletions cut 4 bases from V and 0 bases from J, with 6 bases between. The CDR3: CASSVDSNYGYTF. The CDR3 DNA reads as TGTGCCAGCAGTGTCGATTCTAACTATGGCTACACCTTC.